The sequence of this T cell receptor (beta chain) was determined in a study of blood T cell repertoires in COVID-19. Overall study context: Acute-phase and convalescent COVID-19 samples originated in the United States, Italy and Spain. PBMCs, B-cell-depleted T cells, or T cells were the source of the cDNA or gDNA that made up the material.

There are 16 residues in the CDR3. V was pared by 4 bases and J by 2 bases, with 8 bases of the junction left unmatched. CDR1 and CDR2 from the germline V gene are SGHRS and YFSETQ. Authors' processing steps: Quantification of nucleated cells was approximated via reference gene primer amplification. Method: immunoSEQ multiplex PCR; TCRdb's copy keeps in-frame clones and lacks some. That table is the source of V, J and clone size, and D and trimming were worked out from the DNA. The sample lists roughly 260,000 clones, about 88% seen once, with over 4% in the top ten. The sequenced material came from peripheral blood. This receptor was obtained from a man in his 60s who had recovered from COVID-19. The chain uses TRBV5-1 and TRBJ2-5, with 10 nucleotides matching TRBD1. DNA of the CDR3: TGCGCCAGCAGCCCTTTCGACAGGGGGCGTCAAGAGACCCAGTACTTC. Protein: CASSPFDRGRQETQYF.